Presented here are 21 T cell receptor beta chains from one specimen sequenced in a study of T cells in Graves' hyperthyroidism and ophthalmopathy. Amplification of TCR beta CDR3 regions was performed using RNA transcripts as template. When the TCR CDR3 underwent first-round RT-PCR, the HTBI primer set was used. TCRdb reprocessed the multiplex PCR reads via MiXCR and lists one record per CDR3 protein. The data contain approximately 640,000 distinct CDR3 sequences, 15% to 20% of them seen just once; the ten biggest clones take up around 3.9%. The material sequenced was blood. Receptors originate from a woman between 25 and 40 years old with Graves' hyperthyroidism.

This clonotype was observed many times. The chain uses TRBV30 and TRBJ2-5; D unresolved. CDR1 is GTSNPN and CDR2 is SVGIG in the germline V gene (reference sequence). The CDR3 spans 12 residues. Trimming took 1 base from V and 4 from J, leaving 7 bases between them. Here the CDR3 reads CAWSEVAETQYF. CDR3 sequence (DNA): TGTGCCTGGAGTGAGGTGGCAGAGACCCAGTACTTC.

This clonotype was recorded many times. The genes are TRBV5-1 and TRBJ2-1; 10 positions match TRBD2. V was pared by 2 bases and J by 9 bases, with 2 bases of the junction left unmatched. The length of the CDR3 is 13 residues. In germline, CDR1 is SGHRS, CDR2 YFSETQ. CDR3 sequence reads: CASSLPSGGEQFF. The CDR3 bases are TGCGCCAGCAGCTTACCTAGCGGGGGTGAGCAGTTCTTC.

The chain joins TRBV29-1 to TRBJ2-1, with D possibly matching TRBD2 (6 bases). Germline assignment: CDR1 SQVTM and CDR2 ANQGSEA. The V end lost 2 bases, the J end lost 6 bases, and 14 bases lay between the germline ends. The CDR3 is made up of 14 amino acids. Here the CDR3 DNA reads TGCAGCGTTGAATTAGCGGTTATCCTCAATGAGCAGTTCTTC. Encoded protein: CSVELAVILNEQFF.

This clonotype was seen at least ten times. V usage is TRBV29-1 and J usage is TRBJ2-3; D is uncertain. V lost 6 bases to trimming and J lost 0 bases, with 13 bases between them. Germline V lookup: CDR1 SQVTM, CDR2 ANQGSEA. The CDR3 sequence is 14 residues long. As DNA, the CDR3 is TGCAGCGTCCCGAAGGATACTAGCACAGATACGCAGTATTTT. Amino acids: CSVPKDTSTDTQYF.

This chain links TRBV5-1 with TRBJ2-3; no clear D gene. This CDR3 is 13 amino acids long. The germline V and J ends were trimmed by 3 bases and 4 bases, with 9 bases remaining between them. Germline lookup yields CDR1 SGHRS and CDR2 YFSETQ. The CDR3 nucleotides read TGCGCCAGCAGCTCCTTAGAGGCAGATACGCAGTATTTT. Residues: CASSSLEADTQYF.

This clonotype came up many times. This CDR3 is CASSSYSNQPQHF. CDR3 nucleotide sequence: TGCGCCAGCAGCTCGTATAGCAATCAGCCCCAGCATTTT. V gene TRBV5-1 combines with J gene TRBJ1-5, with D unresolved. Trimming removed 3 bases from V and 0 bases from J, with 4 bases in between. CDR1 is SGHRS and CDR2 is YFSETQ in the germline V gene. This CDR3 is 13 amino acids long.

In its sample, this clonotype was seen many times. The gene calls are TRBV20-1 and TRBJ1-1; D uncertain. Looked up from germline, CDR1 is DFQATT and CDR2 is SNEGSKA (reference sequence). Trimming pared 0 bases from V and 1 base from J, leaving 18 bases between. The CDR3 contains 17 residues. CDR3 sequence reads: CSAREGHNPRRNTEAFF. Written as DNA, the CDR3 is TGCAGTGCTAGAGAGGGCCATAATCCTCGACGGAACACTGAAGCTTTCTTT.

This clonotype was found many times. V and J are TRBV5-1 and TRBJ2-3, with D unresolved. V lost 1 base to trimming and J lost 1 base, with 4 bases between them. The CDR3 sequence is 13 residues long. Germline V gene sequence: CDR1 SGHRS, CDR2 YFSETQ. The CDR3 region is CASSLIGTDTQYF. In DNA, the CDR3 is TGCGCCAGCAGCTTGATCGGCACAGATACGCAGTATTTT.

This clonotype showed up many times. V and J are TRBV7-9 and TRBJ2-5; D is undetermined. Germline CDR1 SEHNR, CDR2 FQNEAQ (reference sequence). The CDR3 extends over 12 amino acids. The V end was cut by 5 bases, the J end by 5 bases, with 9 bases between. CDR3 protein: CASSPQSETQYF. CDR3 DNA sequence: TGTGCCAGCAGCCCACAGTCCGAGACCCAGTACTTC.

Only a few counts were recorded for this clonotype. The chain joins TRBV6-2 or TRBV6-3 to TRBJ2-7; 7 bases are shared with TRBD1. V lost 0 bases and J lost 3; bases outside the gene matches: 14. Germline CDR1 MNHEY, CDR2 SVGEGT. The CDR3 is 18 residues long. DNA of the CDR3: TGTGCCAGCAGTTACTCGACGCGGGTCAGGGCAGGGGGCTACGAGCAGTACTTC. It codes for CASSYSTRVRAGGYEQYF.

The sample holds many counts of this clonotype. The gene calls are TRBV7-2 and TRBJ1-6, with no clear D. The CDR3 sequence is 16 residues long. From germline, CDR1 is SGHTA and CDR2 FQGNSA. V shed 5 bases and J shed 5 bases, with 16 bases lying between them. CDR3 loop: CASSPVGRPNNSPLHF. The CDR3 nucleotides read TGTGCCAGCAGCCCGGTTGGACGGCCGAATAATTCACCCCTCCACTTT.

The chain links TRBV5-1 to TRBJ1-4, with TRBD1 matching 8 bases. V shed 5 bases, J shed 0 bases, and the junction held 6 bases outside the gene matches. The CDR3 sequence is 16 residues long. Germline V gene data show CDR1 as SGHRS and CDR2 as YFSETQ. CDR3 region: CASRGTGSTTNEKLFF. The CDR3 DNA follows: TGCGCCAGCAGGGGGACAGGCTCTACAACTAATGAAAAACTGTTTTTT.

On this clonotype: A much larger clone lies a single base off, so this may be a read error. The CDR3 protein is CASSTRNTIYF. The DNA for the CDR3 is TGTGCCAGCAGTACCCGAAACACCATATATTTT. The rearrangement links TRBV28 to TRBJ1-3, with unresolved D. The CDR3 totals 11 residues. Trimming cost V 5 bases and J 5 bases, with 4 bases left between them. Germline lookup yields CDR1 MDHEN and CDR2 SYDVKM.

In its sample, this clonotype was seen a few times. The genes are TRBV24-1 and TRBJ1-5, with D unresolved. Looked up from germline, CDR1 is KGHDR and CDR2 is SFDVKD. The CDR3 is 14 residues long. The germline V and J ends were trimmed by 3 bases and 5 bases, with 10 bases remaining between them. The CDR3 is CATSDAWADQPQHF. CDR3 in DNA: TGTGCCACCAGTGATGCCTGGGCCGATCAGCCCCAGCATTTT.

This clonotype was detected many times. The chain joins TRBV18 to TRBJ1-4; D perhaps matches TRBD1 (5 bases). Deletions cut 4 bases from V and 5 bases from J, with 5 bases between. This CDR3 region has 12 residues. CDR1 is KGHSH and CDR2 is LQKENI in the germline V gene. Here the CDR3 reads CASSQGNEKLFF. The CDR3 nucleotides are TGTGCCAGCTCACAGGGGAATGAAAAACTGTTTTTT.

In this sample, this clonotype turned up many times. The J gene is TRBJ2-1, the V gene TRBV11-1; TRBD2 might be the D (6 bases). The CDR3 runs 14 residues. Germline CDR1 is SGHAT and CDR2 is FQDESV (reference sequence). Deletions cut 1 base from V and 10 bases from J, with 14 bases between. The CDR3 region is CASSLGLGAEEQFF. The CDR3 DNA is TGTGCCAGCAGCTTAGGACTAGGGGCGGAGGAGCAGTTCTTC.

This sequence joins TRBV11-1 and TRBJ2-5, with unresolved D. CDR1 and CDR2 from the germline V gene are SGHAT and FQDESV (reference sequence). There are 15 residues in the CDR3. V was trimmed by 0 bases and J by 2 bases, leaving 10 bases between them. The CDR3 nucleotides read TGTGCCAGCAGCTTAGCGCCTCTAGATCAAGAGACCCAGTACTTC. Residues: CASSLAPLDQETQYF.

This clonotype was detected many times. The CDR3 nucleotides read TGTGCCAGCATGGGCAGACTCCAAGAGACCCAGTACTTC. Translating gives CASMGRLQETQYF. The chain is built from TRBV6-1 and TRBJ2-5; D is ambiguous. From germline, CDR1 is MNHNS and CDR2 SASEGT. CDR3 length: 13 amino acids. V was pared by 7 bases and J by 1 base, with 10 bases between.

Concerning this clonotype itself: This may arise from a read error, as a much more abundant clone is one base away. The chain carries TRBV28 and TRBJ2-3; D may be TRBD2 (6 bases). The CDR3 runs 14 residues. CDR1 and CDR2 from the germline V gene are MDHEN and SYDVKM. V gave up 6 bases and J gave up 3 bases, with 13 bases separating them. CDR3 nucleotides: TGTGCCAGCAGGAGCGGCGCGGGGACAGATACGCAGTATTTT. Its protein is CASRSGAGTDTQYF. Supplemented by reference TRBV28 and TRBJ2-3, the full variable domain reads DVKVTQSSRYLVKRTGEKVFLECVQDMDHENMFWYRQDPGLGLRLIYFSYDVKMKEKGDIPEGYSVSREKKERFSLILESASTNQTSMYLCASRSGAGTDTQYFGPGTRLTVL.

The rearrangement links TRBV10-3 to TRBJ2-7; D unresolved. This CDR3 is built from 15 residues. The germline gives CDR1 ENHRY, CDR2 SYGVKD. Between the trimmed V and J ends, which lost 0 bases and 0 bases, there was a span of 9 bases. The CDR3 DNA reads TGTGCCATCAGTGAGTCGCAGATTTTCTCCTACGAGCAGTACTTC. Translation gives CAISESQIFSYEQYF.

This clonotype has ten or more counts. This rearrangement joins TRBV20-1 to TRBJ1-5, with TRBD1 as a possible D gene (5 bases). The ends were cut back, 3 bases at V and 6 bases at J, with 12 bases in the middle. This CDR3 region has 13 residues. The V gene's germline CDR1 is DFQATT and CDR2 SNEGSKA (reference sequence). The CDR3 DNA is TGCAGTGCTAGCGGGGGGATAGGTCAGCCCCAGCATTTT. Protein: CSASGGIGQPQHF.